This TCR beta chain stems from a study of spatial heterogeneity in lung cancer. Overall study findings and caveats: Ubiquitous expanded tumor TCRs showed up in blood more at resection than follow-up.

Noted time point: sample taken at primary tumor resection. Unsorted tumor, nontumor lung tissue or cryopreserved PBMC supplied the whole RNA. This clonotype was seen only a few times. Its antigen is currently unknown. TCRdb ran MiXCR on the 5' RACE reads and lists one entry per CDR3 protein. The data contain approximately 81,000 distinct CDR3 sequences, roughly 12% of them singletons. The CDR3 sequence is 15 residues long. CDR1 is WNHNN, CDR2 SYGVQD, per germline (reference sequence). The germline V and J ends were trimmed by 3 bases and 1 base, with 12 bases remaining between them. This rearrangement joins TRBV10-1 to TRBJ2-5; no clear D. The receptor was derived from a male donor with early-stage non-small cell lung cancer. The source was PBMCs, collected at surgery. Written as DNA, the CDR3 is TGCGCCAGCAGTGAATCAGGAGAGGTCCAAGAGACCCAGTACTTC. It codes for CASSESGEVQETQYF.